A single sample is the source of the 10 T cell receptor beta chains below, sequenced in a study of regulatory T cells in long-lasting Graves disease (dated by TCRdb to the early 2020s). The time point label, as the study defines it: persistent/refractory GD, antithyroid drugs over 5 years with positive TRAb. For both TCR sequencing and RNA sequencing, RNA was extracted from PBMCs using TRIzol. Library preparation used multiplex PCR. Sequencing was performed on an Illumina HiSeq 4000. To build TCR beta libraries, CDR3 regions were amplified by Arm-PCR using iRepertoire HTBI primers. The public reads were reprocessed in TCRdb via fastp at Q25 and MiXCR, keeping in-frame beta chains. Rows are unified per CDR3 protein, each entry keeping the most common DNA and genes. This sample is represented by roughly 500,000 distinct CDR3 sequences; less than 25% of them were singletons. The top ten hold roughly 8% of the sample.

The source was peripheral blood mononuclear cells (PBMCs), collected when the disease was refractory, from a patient treated with antithyroid drugs. These receptors were obtained from a female donor with Graves disease.

This clonotype appeared a few times. In nucleotides, the CDR3 is TGCAGCGTTTCTCCCAGGGGCCTCGTGTCTGAAGCTTTCTTT. This codes for CSVSPRGLVSEAFF. The chain is built from TRBV29-1 and TRBJ1-1; D is perhaps TRBD1 (6 bases). The CDR3 contains 14 residues. Looked up from germline, CDR1 is SQVTM and CDR2 is ANQGSEA. With 5 bases removed from V and 6 bases from J, the gap between germline ends came to 19 bases.

The chain is built from TRBV7-9 and TRBJ1-5; 8 positions agree with TRBD1. Germline values: CDR1 SEHNR, CDR2 FQNEAQ (reference sequence). The CDR3 length is 14 residues. V lost 4 bases to trimming and J lost 6 bases; unmatched junction nucleotides: 5. CDR3 DNA sequence: TGTGCCAGCAGCTCCGGGACAGGCACTCAGCCCCAGCATTTT. The encoded protein is CASSSGTGTQPQHF.

This sequence joins TRBV4-1 and TRBJ2-1; 9 bases are shared with TRBD2. Germline V gene lookup returns CDR1 MGHRA and CDR2 YSYEKL. CDR3 length equals 16 residues. Unmatched junction bases numbered 5, after V lost 3 bases and J lost 2 bases. The CDR3 loop is CASSHAGGGAYNEQFF. In nucleotides, the CDR3 is TGCGCCAGCAGCCACGCGGGAGGGGGGGCCTACAATGAGCAGTTCTTC.

There are many counts of this clonotype. This chain connects TRBV27 to TRBJ2-7, with 11 bases lining up with TRBD2. With V trimmed by 7 bases and J by 4 bases, 18 bases remained unmatched. CDR3 size: 18 residues. In germline, CDR1 is MNHEY, CDR2 SMNVEV (reference sequence). The CDR3, as DNA: TGTGCCAGCACCACTTGGGCTAGCGGGAGGAACGGCGGGTACGAGCAGTACTTC. The encoded protein is CASTTWASGRNGGYEQYF.

This clonotype was seen at least ten times. The chain couples TRBV28 to TRBJ1-1; weak D call: TRBD1 (6 bases). Trimming cost V 6 bases and J 0 bases, with 14 bases left between them. The CDR3 is 15 residues long. Germline V gene lookup returns CDR1 MDHEN and CDR2 SYDVKM. DNA of the CDR3: TGTGCCAGCAGGGATAGACAGGCCCTGAACACTGAAGCTTTCTTT. This encodes CASRDRQALNTEAFF.

There are a few counts of this clonotype. The V call is TRBV2, the J call TRBJ1-1; 7 positions agree with TRBD1. There are 13 residues in the CDR3. Germline V gives CDR1 SNHLY, CDR2 FYNNEI. J was trimmed by 4 bases and V by 4 bases; bases with no gene match: 3. Here the CDR3 reads CASSGAGGTEAFF. In DNA, the CDR3 is TGTGCCAGCAGTGGGGCAGGGGGCACTGAAGCTTTCTTT.

This clonotype was detected only a few times. The chain combines TRBV20-1 with TRBJ2-3, with 8 bases that match TRBD1. This CDR3 spans 14 amino acids. Germline CDR1 reads DFQATT; CDR2 reads SNEGSKA (reference sequence). Germline trimming cut 6 bases from V and 2 bases from J; bases unmatched to any gene: 7. CDR3 amino acids: CSARQGTYTDTQYF. The CDR3 nucleotides read TGCAGTGCCAGACAGGGGACTTACACAGATACGCAGTATTTT.

The rearrangement joins TRBV6-1 to TRBJ2-1; 7 nucleotides align to TRBD2. In germline, CDR1 is MNHNS, CDR2 SASEGT. This CDR3 is built from 15 residues. Unmatched junction bases numbered 9, after V lost 6 bases and J lost 4 bases. The CDR3: CASRAGTTTYNEQFF. The CDR3 nucleotides read TGTGCCAGCAGGGCCGGGACTACCACATACAATGAGCAGTTCTTC.

This chain uses TRBV7-3 with TRBJ2-1; D unresolved. The CDR3 is 16 residues long. Germline loops: CDR1 SGHTA, CDR2 FQGTGA. Trimming took off 4 bases at V and 1 base at J, with 14 bases between the two ends. CDR3 DNA: TGTGCCAGCAGCTCAGACTTGTCCCGTTCCTACAATGAGCAGTTCTTC. Translated: CASSSDLSRSYNEQFF.

This chain uses TRBV9 with TRBJ2-6; TRBD1 matches at 7 bases. The CDR3 consists of 19 residues. Trimming at V came to 0 bases and at J to 0 bases, leaving 9 bases not matched to a gene. Per germline, CDR1 SGDLS and CDR2 YYNGEE. Here the CDR3 reads CASSVDGTDHRSGANVLTF. The CDR3 DNA reads as TGTGCCAGCAGCGTAGACGGGACAGATCATCGCTCTGGGGCCAACGTCCTGACTTTC.